This T cell receptor beta chain was obtained from a study of cytomegalovirus exposure and HLA in healthy donors. 13 Jbeta primers and 60 Vbeta primers were used for the PCR. Only in-frame clones appear in the TCRdb table, and some are missing; sequencing was by immunoSEQ multiplex PCR. The data contain 180,000 or so clones, 86% of them singletons. Unmatched junction bases numbered 8, after V lost 0 bases and J lost 3 bases. Germline V gene lookup returns CDR1 LGHNA and CDR2 YNFKEQ. CDR3 size: 18 residues. The sequence was collected from a woman in her 30s in good health and CMV-seronegative. The chain recombines TRBV4-2 with TRBJ2-7; 13 bases map to TRBD2. Sequenced material: PBMCs. The CDR3 loop is CASSQEGTGLAGYYEQYF. The CDR3 coding sequence is TGTGCCAGCAGCCAAGAGGGGACGGGACTAGCGGGATACTACGAGCAGTACTTC.